This record looks at one TCR beta chain sequence and its context. The antigen is unknown. There are 15 residues in the CDR3. Germline CDR1 and CDR2: SGHAT and FQNNGV. The V and J ends lost 5 bases and 0 bases, in that order; junction bases with no gene match: 4. This record belongs to a study of shared clonotypes between healthy human individuals. The study, taken as a whole, reports: In general, naive subsets displayed greater estimated richness than memory subsets did. Of the naive CD4 clonotypes, approximately 5% were shared across several donors.

Each cell subset's genomic DNA was divided evenly among several immunoSEQ plates. Produced via immunoSEQ multiplex PCR; TCRdb's table is partial and in-frame only. The sample holds roughly 300,000 clones; roughly 84% are singletons and the top ten take around 15%. Researchers reported that CD8 memory united CD45RO+ cells with CCR7-negative CD45RA+ TemRA cells. The TCR comes from a man younger than 30 in good health. V and J are TRBV11-2 and TRBJ2-3; 8 bases are shared with TRBD1. The sequencing input was memory CD8+ T cells sorted from blood. As to subset: CD45RO+ cells pooled with CCR7-negative TemRA cells. The CDR3 spells CASSLQGGSTDTQYF. CDR3 bases: TGTGCCAGCAGCCTACAGGGGGGCAGCACAGATACGCAGTATTTT.